What follows are 2 T cell receptor beta chains derived from one specimen sequenced in a study of tumor-infiltrating lymphocytes in oesophageal squamous cell carcinoma. TCRdb re-called the PCR reads with MiXCR, one entry per CDR3 protein. The sample lists around 20,000 distinct CDR3 sequences; around 40% were seen once. The sample taken for sequencing was esophageal tumor tissue. The origin of the receptors is a male donor with esophageal squamous cell carcinoma.

This clonotype was detected many times. The V call is TRBV15, the J call TRBJ2-5, with 9 bases matching TRBD1. The CDR3 is made up of 15 amino acids. J lost 2 bases, V lost 6 bases, and 7 bases had no gene match. CDR1 is LNHNV, CDR2 YYDKDF, per germline (reference sequence). The CDR3 sequence: CATSKTGGRQETQYF. CDR3 DNA sequence: TGTGCCACCAGTAAAACAGGGGGCCGGCAAGAGACCCAGTACTTC.

The chain carries TRBV6-1 and TRBJ2-7; 10 bases agree with TRBD2. The DNA end favors TRBJ2-5, so the J call may be wrong. Germline V gene data show CDR1 as MNHNS and CDR2 as SASEGT. This CDR3 is built from 15 residues. The CDR3: CASSRHGLAEETQYF. In DNA, the CDR3 is TGTGCCAGCAGCCGCCACGGACTAGCGGAAGAGACCCAGTACTTC.